Detailed here is one T cell receptor beta chain. Its recognized antigen is unknown. No base qualities exist here, and no much larger clone lies one base off it. Inclusive of the bounding cysteine and phenylalanine, the CDR3 is 12 residues long. Just CDR3 DNA is preserved here, 36 bases in frame from base 1. The germline V gene provides CDR1 KGHSH and CDR2 LQKENI. V is cut by 5 bases and J by 3 bases, and the space between the germline ends is 8 bases. Using the deep immunoSEQ assay, multiplex PCR amplified TCR CDR3 regions from genomic DNA. Genomic DNA extracted from each cell subset was distributed evenly over all wells of several immunoSEQ 96-well plates, and each plate served as one replicate. For sorted subsets, approximately 190 ng of genomic DNA, equivalent to 25,000 to 35,000 T cell genomes, went into each replicate PCR. The purified libraries were quantified using a Qubit 3.0 fluorometer, sized with a Bioanalyzer 2100, and then quantified again using the KAPA Library Quantification kit. Every immunoSEQ 96-well plate was sequenced on a separate single-read 150-cycle Illumina NextSeq 550 flow cell. The authors processed their data as follows. Because only junctional sequences without quality scores were contained in the immunoSEQ output, filtering matching that applied to full-length reads could not be performed. Sequences were annotated with PyIR, a Python wrapper for IgBLAST v1.9, using IMGT germline references to assign V/J genes and CDR3. Any read was removed if the V/J assignment was weak (E-value above 1e-6), the CDR3 was missing, or the read contained stop codons, out-of-frame junctions, or ambiguous translated residues. A V3J clonotype was defined by an identical inferred V gene, J gene, and CDR3 amino acid sequence. Percentage overlap between repertoires was computed as shared unique clonotypes divided by the size of the smaller repertoire. RTK rarefaction, the Chao1 estimator, and Recon v2.1 estimates of unobserved clonotypes were used to assess repertoire richness. For all TCRbeta clonotypes obtained by the gDNA method from a handful of donors, generation probabilities were computed with OLGA. TCRdb took over this immuneACCESS table, retaining in-frame rearrangements with V and J assigned. Such tables are incomplete; in checked studies, under half of the missing clones stem from an unresolved V gene, and the remainder is unexplained. V and J calls and clone size follow that table, whereas D and trimming were derived from the DNA. The sample records about 2 million clones, about 95% of which are singletons. The ten top clones hold 0.9% to 1.3% of the sample.

This sample was taken from a study of shared clonotypes between healthy human individuals (dated by TCRdb to 2020 to 2021). For context, the study as a whole: Two women and a few men aged 18 to 49 years were included in the cohort. For each donor, three plates each were used for CD4 naive and CD4 memory, two plates were used for CD8 naive, and one plate was used for CD8 memory. To estimate repertoire size and how much clonotypes are shared between individuals, the study performed deep sequencing of blood TCR repertoires from a few healthy adults. Different laboratories and diverse techniques were used to prepare libraries and sequence TCR repertoires, to increase sequencing depth and limit assay-specific biases. Per donor, leukapheresis produced somewhere between about 0.94 and 9.5 billion PBMCs.

On the study overall, not on this receptor specifically: Only blood was sampled, and tissue TCR repertoires likely differ from those in blood. Across a handful of donors, roughly 5.4% of naive CD4, approximately 3.5% of naive CD8, about 2.3% of memory CD4, and 0.4% to 0.45% of memory CD8 clonotypes were shared. Rarefaction of sorted-subset datasets indicated incomplete sequencing despite the large sequencing depth. Based on pairwise subsampling, the degree of clonotype sharing among donors was expected to be affected by sequencing depth. Compared with non-shared clonotypes, clonotypes shared by all four sorted-subset donors had higher generation probabilities. The genetic and exposure-history diversity represented was limited by the small number of donors. Larger estimated clonotype richness was generally found for naive subsets than for memory subsets.

CD8 naive samples consisted of CD45RO-negative cells that were positively selected for CCR7, yielding a CD45RA+CCR7+ population without TemRA cells. The donors were healthy, HIV-negative adults who had no recently reported acute infections or vaccinations. Every donor was a Caucasian adult living in Nashville, Tennessee, USA. Blood was collected by leukapheresis, and PBMCs were isolated by Ficoll-Histopaque density gradient centrifugation and then cryopreserved in liquid nitrogen vapor phase. Analytical flow cytometry was used to check the purity and quantity of each magnetically sorted T cell population. Each sorted fraction had its genomic DNA isolated and then quantified by UV absorbance on a Nanodrop 2000c.

This clonotype was sampled from a man in his late teens or twenties in good health. Rearrangement joined TRBV18 to TRBJ2-7, with an unclear D gene assignment. The sequenced sample consisted of naive CD8+ T cells sorted from blood. In the paper's terms, the cell subset or site label means: CD45RA+CCR7+. The CDR3 in this case is CASSEDGYEQYF. The base sequence is TGTGCCAGCTCAGAGGACGGCTACGAGCAGTACTTC.